The clone carrying this T cell receptor beta chain is medium-sized by share. Germline V gene lookup returns CDR1 MGHDK and CDR2 SYGVNS. Unmatched junction bases numbered 4, after V lost 2 bases and J lost 3 bases. This CDR3 has 15 amino acids. This specimen comes from a study of tumour-infiltrating T cells in Burkitt lymphoma. The table came from immunoSEQ multiplex PCR; TCRdb's copy has only in-frame clones and leaves some out. The data contain more than 12,000 clones, approximately 71% of them singletons. The sequenced material came from tumor tissue. The rearrangement links TRBV25-1 to TRBJ1-5, with TRBD1 matching over 7 bases. This receptor was identified in a human donor with diffuse large B-cell lymphoma. CDR3: CASSETGAVNQPQHF. Written as DNA, the CDR3 is TGTGCCAGCAGTGAAACAGGGGCGGTCAATCAGCCCCAGCATTTT.